Listed below are T cell receptor beta chains from one sample, sequenced in a study of early T cells in non-severe SARS-CoV-2 infection. TCRdb processed the 5' RACE reads anew with MiXCR; each CDR3 protein has one entry. Here the sample spans 70,000 to 75,000 distinct CDR3 sequences, 12% being singletons. The sample comprised whole blood. These receptor sequences come from an adult who was a healthcare worker with PCR-confirmed SARS-CoV-2 infection or an uninfected control (not recorded which). Both conserved end residues are part of each CDR3. D genes are given only for firm matches. Clone size is stated in some rows and not others, as once, few, many or a class when expanded.

D gene	clone size	V gene	J gene	CDR3 protein	CDR3 DNA
-	few	TRBV12-5	TRBJ1-6	CASAGGGSYNSPLHF	TGTGCTAGTGCCGGGGGGGGTTCCTATAATTCACCCCTCCACTTT
-	-	TRBV9	TRBJ1-4	CASSGHNEKLFF	TGTGCCAGCAGCGGCCATAATGAAAAACTGTTTTTT
TRBD1	many	TRBV5-4	TRBJ1-1	CASSLFGRGRGATEAFF	TGTGCCAGCAGCTTGTTCGGCAGGGGGCGGGGAGCGACTGAAGCTTTCTTT
TRBD1	many	TRBV7-9	TRBJ2-5	CASRAGQGDMETQYF	TGTGCCAGCAGGGCCGGACAGGGGGACATGGAGACCCAGTACTTC
-	many	TRBV12-5	TRBJ1-5	CASGLAADLRSNQPQHF	TGTGCTAGTGGTTTGGCCGCCGACCTCCGCAGCAATCAGCCCCAGCATTTT
TRBD1	-	TRBV7-6	TRBJ2-5	CASNPGTGLQETQYF	TGTGCCAGCAACCCCGGGACAGGGCTCCAAGAGACCCAGTACTTC
-	-	TRBV5-6	TRBJ2-3	CASSLRGPDTQYF	TGTGCCAGCAGCTTGCGGGGTCCAGATACGCAGTATTTT
TRBD1	-	TRBV20-1	TRBJ1-5	CSARGGQGGGNQPQHF	TGCAGTGCTAGAGGTGGACAGGGGGGAGGCAATCAGCCCCAGCATTTT
-	many	TRBV30	TRBJ2-7	CAWSVGVEQYF	TGTGCCTGGAGTGTAGGGGTCGAGCAGTACTTC
TRBD1	-	TRBV10-1	TRBJ1-4	CASRGDSNNEKLFF	TGCGCCAGCAGGGGGGACAGCAATAATGAAAAACTGTTTTTT